This entry lists 25 T cell receptor beta chains sequenced from one sample in a study of blood T cell repertoires in COVID-19. TCRdb's copy holds only in-frame clones and misses some; the assay was immunoSEQ multiplex PCR. The sample records about 330,000 clones, around 87% being singletons. The sample was PBMCs or T cells enriched from blood (not recorded which). The receptor set was obtained from a woman under 40 who had recovered from COVID-19.

In this sample, this clone turned up many times. V is TRBV28 and J is TRBJ1-4; 7 bases agree with TRBD1. The CDR3 extends over 13 amino acids. With 4 bases clipped from V and 16 bases from J, the junction kept 12 bases outside the gene matches. Germline V gene lookup returns CDR1 MDHEN and CDR2 SYDVKM. The CDR3 region is CASSSPGQPIQFF. The CDR3 DNA sequence: TGTGCCAGCAGTTCACCGGGACAGCCTATACAGTTTTTT. Drawing the rest from reference TRBV28 and TRBJ1-4, the complete variable domain is DVKVTQSSRYLVKRTGEKVFLECVQDMDHENMFWYRQDPGLGLRLIYFSYDVKMKEKGDIPEGYSVSREKKERFSLILESASTNQTSMYLCASSSPGQPIQFFGSGTQLSVL.

About this clone itself: At the DNA level, this CDR3 is encoded by other sequences in the same sample as well. The chain couples TRBV3-1 (or the pseudogene TRBV3-2) to TRBJ2-2; 8 nucleotides align to TRBD1. The CDR3 spans 17 residues. Germline values: CDR1 LGHDT, CDR2 YNNKEL (reference sequence). The V gene end was trimmed by 3 bases and the J gene end by 3 bases; junction bases not matched to a gene: 9. CDR3 protein: CASSQPMDRVYTGELFF. CDR3 bases: TGTGCCAGCAGCCAGCCAATGGACAGGGTGTACACCGGGGAGCTGTTTTTT.

This chain connects TRBV24-1 to TRBJ1-2; tentative D call: TRBD1 (6 bases). Germline V lookup: CDR1 KGHDR, CDR2 SFDVKD. CDR3 length: 12 amino acids. Between the trimmed V and J ends, which lost 3 bases and 8 bases, there was a span of 9 bases. CDR3 nucleotides: TGTGCCACCAGTGATCAAACAGGGGGCTACACCTTC. Its protein is CATSDQTGGYTF.

This chain joins TRBV5-8 and TRBJ1-5, with D possibly TRBD1 on 6 matching bases. Deletions cut 5 bases from V and 6 bases from J, with 15 bases between. Germline loops: CDR1 SGHTS, CDR2 YDEGEE. The CDR3 runs 14 residues. The CDR3 region has the DNA TGTGCCAGCAGTCCAACAGGGTGGGGTCAGCCCCAGCATTTT. Its protein is CASSPTGWGQPQHF.

This chain connects TRBV6-5 to TRBJ1-5, with 12 bases aligning to TRBD1. This CDR3 is 13 amino acids long. The ends lost 10 bases at V and 5 bases at J; junction bases unmatched: 3. CDR1 is MNHEY and CDR2 is SVGAGI in the germline V gene. DNA of the CDR3: TGTGCCACAGGGACAGGGGGCCATCAGCCCCAGCATTTT. Its translation: CATGTGGHQPQHF.

The chain couples TRBV28 to TRBJ2-3; 8 bases are a match to TRBD2. This CDR3 region has 18 residues. V shed 3 bases, J shed 3 bases, and the junction held 14 bases outside the gene matches. Germline V gene data show CDR1 as MDHEN and CDR2 as SYDVKM. The CDR3: CASSFPSGGGVGTDTQYF. CDR3 in DNA: TGTGCCAGCAGTTTCCCCAGCGGGGGCGGCGTGGGTACAGATACGCAGTATTTT.

This clone came up a few times. CDR3 loop: CASSQTRDSVYEQYF. CDR3 nucleotide sequence: TGTGCCAGCAGCCAAACCCGGGACTCGGTCTACGAGCAGTACTTC. The J gene is TRBJ2-7, the V gene TRBV3-1 (or the pseudogene TRBV3-2); perhaps TRBD2 as D (6 bases). The CDR3 is 15 residues long. From germline, CDR1 is LGHDT and CDR2 YNNKEL (reference sequence). Trimming removed 2 bases from V and 3 bases from J, with 14 bases in between.

The chain joins TRBV6-5 to TRBJ1-5, with 7 bases lining up with TRBD1. The CDR3 has 15 amino acids. V shed 5 bases and J 4 bases; nucleotides not matched to a gene: 8. Germline CDR1 and CDR2: MNHEY and SVGAGI. CDR3 loop: CASSPLTGLNQPQHF. Written as DNA, the CDR3 is TGTGCCAGCAGTCCCCTGACAGGGTTGAATCAGCCCCAGCATTTT.

The chain joins TRBV5-1 to TRBJ1-2; D is unresolved. This CDR3 is built from 13 residues. Per germline, CDR1 SGHRS and CDR2 YFSETQ. V was pared by 0 bases and J by 8 bases, with 11 bases between. Here the CDR3 DNA reads TGCGCCAGCAGCTTGGAGGTGGGCCGCGGCTACACCTTC. Translated: CASSLEVGRGYTF.

The CDR3 sequence: CASSGSGNTIYF. CDR3 nucleotide sequence: TGTGCCAGCAGCGGCTCAGGAAACACCATATATTTT. The rearrangement links TRBV11-2 to TRBJ1-3; unclear D gene. V was pared by 5 bases and J by 4 bases, with 6 bases between. The CDR3 spans 12 residues. CDR1 is SGHAT and CDR2 is FQNNGV in the germline V gene.

J is TRBJ1-1 and V is TRBV2; TRBD1 matches at 7 bases. CDR3 length: 14 amino acids. Looked up from germline, CDR1 is SNHLY and CDR2 is FYNNEI. The V gene end was trimmed by 6 bases and the J gene end by 6 bases; junction bases not matched to a gene: 10. CDR3 region: CASRQQGNGPEAFF. The CDR3 nucleotides read TGTGCCAGCAGACAACAGGGGAATGGCCCTGAAGCTTTCTTT.

CDR3 DNA sequence: TGTGCCAGCAGTTCCCCCCCGGGGGTTGGGGAGAATTCACCCCTCCACTTT. It encodes CASSSPPGVGENSPLHF. The chain uses TRBV28 and TRBJ1-6, with D possibly matching TRBD1 (5 bases). CDR1 is MDHEN, CDR2 SYDVKM, per germline. This CDR3 contains 17 residues. Trimming removed 4 bases at V and 7 bases at J, with 20 bases between.

V gene TRBV29-1 combines with J gene TRBJ2-7; D might be TRBD2 (7 bases). The ends were cut back, 7 bases at V and 6 bases at J, with 19 bases in the middle. The CDR3 extends over 13 amino acids. Germline CDR1 is SQVTM and CDR2 is ANQGSEA. The CDR3 DNA follows: TGCAGCGCGAACAAGGGGGGGGCAGGCGAGCAGTACTTC. It encodes CSANKGGAGEQYF.

The J gene is TRBJ2-2, the V gene TRBV28; TRBD2 aligns across 10 bases. CDR1 is MDHEN, CDR2 SYDVKM, per germline. This CDR3 has 18 amino acids. After removal of 6 bases from V and 3 bases from J, the junction contained 13 bases not matched to a gene. The CDR3, as DNA: TGTGCCAGCAGCCTCTGGGGGGGCGGGACTAGCGACACCGGGGAGCTGTTTTTT. Encoded protein: CASSLWGGGTSDTGELFF.

The rearrangement joins TRBV19 to TRBJ1-1; TRBD1 is a possible D gene (5 bases). Germline V gene data show CDR1 as LNHDA and CDR2 as SQIVND (reference sequence). The CDR3 sequence is 17 residues long. Trimming left V 9 bases short and J 2 bases short, with 25 bases between. The CDR3 reads CASHPPLKTAPNTEAFF. The CDR3 coding sequence is TGTGCCAGCCATCCTCCACTTAAGACAGCACCCAACACTGAAGCTTTCTTT.

The chain joins TRBV7-9 to TRBJ2-1; D call uncertain. CDR3 size: 15 residues. Per germline, CDR1 SEHNR and CDR2 FQNEAQ (reference sequence). V lost 5 bases to trimming and J lost 1 base, with 12 bases between them. The CDR3 protein is CASSARQVSYNEQFF. The CDR3 DNA follows: TGTGCCAGCAGCGCCCGGCAGGTTTCCTACAATGAGCAGTTCTTC.

V gene TRBV21-1 combines with J gene TRBJ1-3. TRBV21-1 is noted as a pseudogene. The CDR3 extends over 16 amino acids. The CDR3 DNA reads as TGTGCCACCAAGAGCGGGGGCGTTAGCTCTGGAAACACCATATATTTT. Translated, it gives CATKSGGVSSGNTIYF.

This clone was observed once. The V call is TRBV6-5, the J call TRBJ1-2; tentative D call: TRBD1 (6 bases). This CDR3 spans 14 amino acids. V lost 0 bases and J lost 4, with 9 bases in between. Germline V gene data show CDR1 as MNHEY and CDR2 as SVGAGI. The CDR3 DNA follows: TGTGCCAGCAGTTACTCGGTGGACAGCTATGGCTACACCTTC. Translated, it gives CASSYSVDSYGYTF.

The table lists this clone with a few counts. The V and J genes are TRBV6-4 and TRBJ1-1; 9 bases match TRBD1. Germline values: CDR1 MRHNA, CDR2 SNTAGT. The CDR3 length is 14 residues. With 5 bases clipped from V and 6 bases from J, the junction kept 7 bases outside the gene matches. CDR3 region: CASSLQGAGSEAFF. The DNA for the CDR3 is TGTGCCAGCAGTCTACAGGGGGCAGGTTCTGAAGCTTTCTTT.

The rearrangement links TRBV27 to TRBJ2-2; D is uncertain. Germline V CDR1 and CDR2: MNHEY, SMNVEV (reference sequence). This CDR3 contains 15 residues. Trimming pared 2 bases from V and 0 bases from J, leaving 7 bases between. This CDR3 reads CASSLRGANTGELFF. CDR3 sequence (DNA): TGTGCCAGCAGTTTACGCGGCGCGAACACCGGGGAGCTGTTTTTT.

This clone was seen a handful of times. This chain connects TRBV5-1 to TRBJ1-2; no reliable D call. With 2 bases removed from V and 0 bases from J, the gap between germline ends came to 8 bases. Per the germline V gene, CDR1 is SGHRS and CDR2 is YFSETQ. This CDR3 has 14 amino acids. Here the CDR3 reads CASSFTASNYGYTF. As DNA, the CDR3 is TGCGCCAGCAGCTTTACAGCTTCTAACTATGGCTACACCTTC.

The J gene is TRBJ2-1, the V gene TRBV5-5; TRBD1 might be the D (6 bases). The germline V gene encodes CDR1 SGHKS and CDR2 YYEKEE (reference sequence). This CDR3 is built from 14 residues. V was cut by 4 bases and J by 7 bases, with 15 bases left in between. The CDR3 reads CASSDPGVSNEQFF. CDR3 bases: TGTGCCAGCAGCGACCCAGGGGTGTCTAATGAGCAGTTCTTC.

The chain employs TRBV7-8 and TRBJ1-2, with D maybe TRBD1 (5 bases). In germline, CDR1 is SGHVS, CDR2 FQNEAQ. V lost 5 bases to trimming and J lost 7 bases, with 11 bases between them. The length of the CDR3 is 12 residues. The CDR3 loop reads CASSRGSGGYTF. The CDR3, as DNA: TGTGCCAGCAGCCGGGGCTCTGGTGGCTACACCTTC. The entire variable domain, with the rest obtained from reference TRBV7-8 and TRBJ1-2, is as follows: GAGVSQSPRYKVAKRGQDVALRCDPISGHVSLFWYQQALGQGPEFLTYFQNEAQLDKSGLPSDRFFAERPEGSVSTLKIQRTQQEDSAVYLCASSRGSGGYTFGSGTRLTVV.

This clone was seen only a few times. The chain is built from TRBV14 and TRBJ1-2, with TRBD1 as a possible D gene (5 bases). This CDR3 has 14 residues. Trimming left V 0 bases short and J 4 bases short, with 9 bases between. Per germline, CDR1 SGHDN and CDR2 FVKESK. CDR3 in amino acids: CASSQDPGVYGYTF. Here the CDR3 DNA reads TGTGCCAGCAGCCAAGACCCGGGGGTCTATGGCTACACCTTC.

The J gene is TRBJ2-5, the V gene TRBV7-2, with a tentative D call TRBD2 (7 bases). Germline lookup yields CDR1 SGHTA and CDR2 FQGNSA. The CDR3 consists of 16 residues. The V and J ends lost 1 base and 7 bases respectively, with 19 bases between them. DNA of the CDR3: TGTGCCAGCAGCTTAGGAGGGGGGGCCGCCTCAGGGACCCAGTACTTC. Protein sequence: CASSLGGGAASGTQYF.